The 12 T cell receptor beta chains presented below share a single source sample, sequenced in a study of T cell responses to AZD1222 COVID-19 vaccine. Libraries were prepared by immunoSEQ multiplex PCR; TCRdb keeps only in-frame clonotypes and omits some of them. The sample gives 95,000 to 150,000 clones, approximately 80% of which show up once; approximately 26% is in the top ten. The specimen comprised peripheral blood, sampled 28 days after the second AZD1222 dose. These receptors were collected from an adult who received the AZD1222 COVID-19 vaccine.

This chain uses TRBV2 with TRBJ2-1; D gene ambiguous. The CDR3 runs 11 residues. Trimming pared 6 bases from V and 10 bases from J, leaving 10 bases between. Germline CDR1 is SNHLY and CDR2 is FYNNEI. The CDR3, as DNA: TGTGCCAGCAGCGGTCCAAGGGAGCAGTTCTTC. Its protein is CASSGPREQFF. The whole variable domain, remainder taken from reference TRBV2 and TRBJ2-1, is EPEVTQTPSHQVTQMGQEVILRCVPISNHLYFYWYRQILGQKVEFLVSFYNNEISEKSEIFDDQFSVERPDGSNFTLKIRSTKLEDSAMYFCASSGPREQFFGPGTRLTVL.

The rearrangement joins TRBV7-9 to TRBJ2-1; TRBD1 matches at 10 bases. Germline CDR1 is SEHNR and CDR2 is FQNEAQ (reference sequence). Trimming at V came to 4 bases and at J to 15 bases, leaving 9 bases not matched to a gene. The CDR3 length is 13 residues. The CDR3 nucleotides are TGTGCCAGCAGCTCCCCAGACCGGGACAGGGGGTTCTTC. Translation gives CASSSPDRDRGFF.

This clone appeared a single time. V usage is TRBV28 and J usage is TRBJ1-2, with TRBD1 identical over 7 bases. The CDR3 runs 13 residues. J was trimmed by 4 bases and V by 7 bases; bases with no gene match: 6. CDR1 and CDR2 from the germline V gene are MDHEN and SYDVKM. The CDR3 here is CASNPGQLYGYTF. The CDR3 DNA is TGTGCCAGCAACCCGGGACAGCTCTATGGCTACACCTTC.

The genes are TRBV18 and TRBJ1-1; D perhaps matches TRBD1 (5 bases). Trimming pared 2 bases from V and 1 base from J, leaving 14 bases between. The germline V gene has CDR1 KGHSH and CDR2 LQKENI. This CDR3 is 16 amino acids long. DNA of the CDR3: TGTGCCAGCTCACCAGGCCAGGGAATTAGGAACACTGAAGCTTTCTTT. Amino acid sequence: CASSPGQGIRNTEAFF.

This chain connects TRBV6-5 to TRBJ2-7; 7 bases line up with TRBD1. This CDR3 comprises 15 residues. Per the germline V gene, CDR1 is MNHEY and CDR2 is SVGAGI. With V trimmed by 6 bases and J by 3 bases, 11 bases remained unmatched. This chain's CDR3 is CASRPGTVKYYEQYF. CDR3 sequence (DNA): TGTGCCAGCAGGCCCGGGACAGTCAAATACTACGAGCAGTACTTC.

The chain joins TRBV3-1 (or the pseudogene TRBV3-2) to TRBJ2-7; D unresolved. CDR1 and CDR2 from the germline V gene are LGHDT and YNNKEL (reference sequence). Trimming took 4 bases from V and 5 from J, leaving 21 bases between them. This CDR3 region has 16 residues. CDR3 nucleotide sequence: TGTGCCAGCAGCCTCTTGGCTGGATCTGTACGGCACGAGCAGTACTTC. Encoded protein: CASSLLAGSVRHEQYF.

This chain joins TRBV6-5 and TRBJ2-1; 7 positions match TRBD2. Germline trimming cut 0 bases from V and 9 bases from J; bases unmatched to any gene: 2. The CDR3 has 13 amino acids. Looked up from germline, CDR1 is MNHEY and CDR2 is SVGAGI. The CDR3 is CASSYSSGGEQFF. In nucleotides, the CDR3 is TGTGCCAGCAGTTACTCTTCGGGGGGTGAGCAGTTCTTC.

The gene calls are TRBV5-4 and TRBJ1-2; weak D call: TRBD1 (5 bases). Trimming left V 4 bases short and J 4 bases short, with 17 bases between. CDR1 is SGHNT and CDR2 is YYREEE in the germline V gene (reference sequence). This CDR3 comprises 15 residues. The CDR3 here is CASSEHGTAAYGYTF. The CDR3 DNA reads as TGTGCCAGCAGCGAACATGGGACGGCGGCCTATGGCTACACCTTC.

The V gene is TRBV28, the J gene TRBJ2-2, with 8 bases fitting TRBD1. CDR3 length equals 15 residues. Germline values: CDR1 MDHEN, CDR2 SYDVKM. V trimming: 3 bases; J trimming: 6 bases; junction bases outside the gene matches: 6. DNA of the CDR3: TGTGCCAGCAGTTTCTTGGACAGGGAGGCCGGGGAGCTGTTTTTT. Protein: CASSFLDREAGELFF.

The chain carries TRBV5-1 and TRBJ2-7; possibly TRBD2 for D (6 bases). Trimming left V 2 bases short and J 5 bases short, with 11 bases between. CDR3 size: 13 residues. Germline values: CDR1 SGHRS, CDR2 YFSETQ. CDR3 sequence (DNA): TGCGCCAGCAGCTTCGCGGGGTGGAACGAGCAGTACTTC. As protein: CASSFAGWNEQYF.

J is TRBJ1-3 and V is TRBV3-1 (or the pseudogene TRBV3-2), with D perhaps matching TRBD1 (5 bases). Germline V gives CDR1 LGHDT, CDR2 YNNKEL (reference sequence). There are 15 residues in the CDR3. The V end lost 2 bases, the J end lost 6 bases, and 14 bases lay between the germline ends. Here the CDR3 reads CASSQFRAEQNTIYF. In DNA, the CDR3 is TGTGCCAGCAGCCAATTCAGGGCCGAACAAAACACCATATATTTT.

The CDR3 region is CASSLRGQGNQPQHF. CDR3 nucleotide sequence: TGTGCCAGCAGCTTAAGGGGACAGGGCAATCAGCCCCAGCATTTT. The chain recombines TRBV7-8 with TRBJ1-5; 8 positions match TRBD1. This CDR3 is 15 amino acids long. Looked up from germline, CDR1 is SGHVS and CDR2 is FQNEAQ. Trimming cost V 2 bases and J 2 bases; bases outside gene matches: 2.